The sequence of this TCR beta chain was determined in a study of Ad26.COV2.S vaccination and SARS-CoV-2 variants. Overall study results and limits: Placebo recipients and vaccine recipients were similar in non-spike TCR breadth. Compared with placebo recipients, vaccine recipients had higher spike-specific TCR breadth.

Germline V gives CDR1 DFQATT, CDR2 SNEGSKA (reference sequence). The CDR3 is 10 amino acids. Trimming took 6 bases from V and 7 from J, leaving 9 bases between them. Treatment meaning: some 20 received Ad26.COV2.S at low or high dose, single or two shots; a few received placebo; per-sample allocation not given. Each sample was drawn 63 days after the first injection (of vaccine or placebo). This Boston cohort included adults aged 18-55 years. Comment on this clone: Antigen: not known.

Measured with immunoSEQ multiplex PCR; TCRdb has only the in-frame clones, and not every one. The sample yields hundreds of thousands of clones, more than 70% seen once. This rearrangement joins TRBV20-1 to TRBJ1-2; D uncertain. This receptor was obtained from a person between 18 and 59 years old who received the Ad26.COV2.S COVID-19 vaccine or a placebo. The sequenced sample was peripheral blood, obtained in a trial of Ad26.COV2.S vaccine versus placebo. Here the CDR3 reads CSAPNFGYTF. The CDR3 region has the DNA TGCAGTGCACCTAATTTTGGCTACACCTTC.